These 5 T cell receptor beta chains originate from one sample sequenced in a study of long-term antiretroviral therapy in people with HIV. Investigators performed immunoSEQ version v3.0 at survey level. Some clones are missing from TCRdb's copy, which holds only in-frame ones; the method was immunoSEQ multiplex PCR. The sample yields 44,000 or so clones, roughly 96% seen once. The sample was unsorted PBMCs, taken 3.7 years after starting antiretroviral therapy. Receptors originate from a woman between 45 and 65 years old with HIV.

The chain recombines TRBV15 with TRBJ1-2, with 8 bases matching TRBD1. J lost 8 bases, V lost 5 bases, and 7 bases had no gene match. Looked up from germline, CDR1 is LNHNV and CDR2 is YYDKDF (reference sequence). This CDR3 has 13 residues. This chain's CDR3 is CATSARTGTGYTF. The DNA for the CDR3 is TGTGCCACCAGCGCACGGACAGGGACCGGCTACACCTTC. The variable domain in full, with the rest retrieved from reference TRBV15 and TRBJ1-2, is DAMVIQNPRYQVTQFGKPVTLSCSQTLNHNVMYWYQQKSSQAPKLLFHYYDKDFNNEADTPDNFQSRRPNTSFCFLDIRSPGLGDTAMYLCATSARTGTGYTFGSGTRLTVV.

The chain couples TRBV2 to TRBJ1-2; 9 bases map to TRBD1. Germline loops: CDR1 SNHLY, CDR2 FYNNEI. Trimming removed 6 bases from V and 4 bases from J; junction bases left unmatched: 9. The CDR3 extends over 15 amino acids. CDR3 in amino acids: CASRKRETGGYGYTF. CDR3 coding DNA: TGTGCCAGCAGGAAAAGAGAGACAGGGGGCTATGGCTACACCTTC.

The chain couples TRBV7-9 to TRBJ1-6; D might be TRBD1 (6 bases). The V end was cut by 1 base, the J end by 6 bases, with 7 bases between. In germline, CDR1 is SEHNR, CDR2 FQNEAQ (reference sequence). The CDR3 extends over 14 amino acids. The CDR3 region is CASSLGQVNSPLHF. CDR3 sequence (DNA): TGTGCCAGCAGCTTAGGACAGGTTAATTCACCCCTCCACTTT.

V is TRBV5-1 and J is TRBJ2-2, with D possibly being TRBD1 (6 bases). The CDR3 is made up of 14 amino acids. V lost 4 bases and J lost 9, with 16 bases in between. Germline CDR1 reads SGHRS; CDR2 reads YFSETQ. CDR3 sequence: CASSPWAGDRELFF. CDR3 DNA sequence: TGCGCCAGCAGCCCTTGGGCAGGGGACAGGGAGCTGTTTTTT.

The chain carries TRBV27 and TRBJ1-2; 9 nucleotides align to TRBD1. The length of the CDR3 is 14 residues. The germline CDR1 and CDR2 sequences are MNHEY and SMNVEV (reference sequence). Germline trimming cut 4 bases from V and 6 bases from J; bases unmatched to any gene: 6. CDR3 coding DNA: TGTGCCAGCAGTTGGCGACAGGGGGGGCATGGCTACACCTTC. It specifies CASSWRQGGHGYTF.